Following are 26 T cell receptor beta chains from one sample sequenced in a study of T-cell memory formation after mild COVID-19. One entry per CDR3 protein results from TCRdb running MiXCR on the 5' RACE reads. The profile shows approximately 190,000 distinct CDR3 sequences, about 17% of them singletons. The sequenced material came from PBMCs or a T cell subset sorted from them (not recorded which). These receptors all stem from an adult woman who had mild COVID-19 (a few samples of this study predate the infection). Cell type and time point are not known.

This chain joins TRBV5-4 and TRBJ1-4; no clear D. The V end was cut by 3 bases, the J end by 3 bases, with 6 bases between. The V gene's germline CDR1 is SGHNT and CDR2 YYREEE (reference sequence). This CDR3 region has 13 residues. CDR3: CASSWASNEKLFF. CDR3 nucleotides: TGTGCCAGCAGCTGGGCCTCTAATGAAAAACTGTTTTTT.

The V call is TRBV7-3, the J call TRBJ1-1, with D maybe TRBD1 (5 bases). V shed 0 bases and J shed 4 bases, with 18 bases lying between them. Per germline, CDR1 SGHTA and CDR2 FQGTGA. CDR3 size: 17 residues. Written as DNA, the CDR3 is TGTGCCAGCAGCTTAACGTCATTGTCGGGGACTGGCACTGAAGCTTTCTTT. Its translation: CASSLTSLSGTGTEAFF.

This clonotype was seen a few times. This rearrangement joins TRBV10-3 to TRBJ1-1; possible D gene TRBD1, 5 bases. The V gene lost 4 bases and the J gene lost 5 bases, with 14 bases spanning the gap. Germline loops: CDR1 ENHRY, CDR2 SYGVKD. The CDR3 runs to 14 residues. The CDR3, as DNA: TGTGCCATCAGTGTTAAGGGGACGGGGACTGAAGCTTTCTTT. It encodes CAISVKGTGTEAFF.

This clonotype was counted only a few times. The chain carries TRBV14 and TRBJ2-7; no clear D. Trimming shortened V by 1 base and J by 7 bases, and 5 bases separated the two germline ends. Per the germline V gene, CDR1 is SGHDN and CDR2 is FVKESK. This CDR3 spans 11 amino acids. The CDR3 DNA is TGTGCCAGCAGCCAAGTGTGGGAGCAGTACTTC. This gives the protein CASSQVWEQYF.

The CDR3 sequence: CASSLKGQGPTNEKLFF. The DNA for the CDR3 is TGTGCCAGCAGTCTCAAGGGACAGGGACCGACTAATGAAAAACTGTTTTTT. This sequence joins TRBV12-3 or TRBV12-4 and TRBJ1-4; TRBD1 matches at 9 bases. With V trimmed by 5 bases and J by 2 bases, 9 bases remained unmatched. The CDR3 extends over 17 amino acids.

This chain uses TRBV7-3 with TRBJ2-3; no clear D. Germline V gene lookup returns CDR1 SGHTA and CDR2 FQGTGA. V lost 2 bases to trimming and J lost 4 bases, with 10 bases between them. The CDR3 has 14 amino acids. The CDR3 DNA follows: TGTGCCAGCAGCTTATTAGGTGGGCCAGATACGCAGTATTTT. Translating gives CASSLLGGPDTQYF.

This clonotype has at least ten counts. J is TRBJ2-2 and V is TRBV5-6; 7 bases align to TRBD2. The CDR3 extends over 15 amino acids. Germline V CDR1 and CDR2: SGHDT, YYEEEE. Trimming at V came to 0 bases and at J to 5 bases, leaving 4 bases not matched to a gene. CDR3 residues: CASSLDGRRTGELFF. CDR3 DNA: TGTGCCAGCAGCTTGGACGGGAGGCGAACCGGGGAGCTGTTTTTT.

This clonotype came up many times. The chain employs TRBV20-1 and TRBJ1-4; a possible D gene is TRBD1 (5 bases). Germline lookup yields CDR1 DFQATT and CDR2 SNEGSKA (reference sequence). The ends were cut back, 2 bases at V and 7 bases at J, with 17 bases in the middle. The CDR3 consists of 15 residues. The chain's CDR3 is CSARKPGPLIEKLFF. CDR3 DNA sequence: TGCAGTGCTAGAAAACCGGGACCCTTAATTGAAAAACTGTTTTTT.

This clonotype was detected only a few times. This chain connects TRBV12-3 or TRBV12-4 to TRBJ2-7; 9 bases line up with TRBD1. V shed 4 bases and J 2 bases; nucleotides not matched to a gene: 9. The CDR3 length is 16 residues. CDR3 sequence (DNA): TGTGCCAGCAGTTACGCCGGACAGGGGAGTACCTACGAGCAGTACTTC. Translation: CASSYAGQGSTYEQYF.

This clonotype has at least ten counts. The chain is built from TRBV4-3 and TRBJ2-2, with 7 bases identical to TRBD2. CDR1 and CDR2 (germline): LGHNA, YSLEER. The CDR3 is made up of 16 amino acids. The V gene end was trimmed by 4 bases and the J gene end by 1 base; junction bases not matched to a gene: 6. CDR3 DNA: TGCGCCAGCAGCCTGGAGTTAGCGGGGAACACCGGGGAGCTGTTTTTT. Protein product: CASSLELAGNTGELFF.

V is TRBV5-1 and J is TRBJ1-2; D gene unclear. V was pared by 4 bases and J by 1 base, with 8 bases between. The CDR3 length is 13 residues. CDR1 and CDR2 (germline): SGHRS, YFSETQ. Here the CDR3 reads CASSDQINYGYTF. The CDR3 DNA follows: TGCGCCAGCAGCGACCAAATTAACTATGGCTACACCTTC.

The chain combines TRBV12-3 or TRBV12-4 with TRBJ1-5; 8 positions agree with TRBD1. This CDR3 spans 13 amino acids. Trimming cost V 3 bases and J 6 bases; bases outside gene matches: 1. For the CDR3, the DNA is TGTGCCAGCAGTTTGACAGGGGTTCAGCCCCAGCATTTT. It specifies CASSLTGVQPQHF.

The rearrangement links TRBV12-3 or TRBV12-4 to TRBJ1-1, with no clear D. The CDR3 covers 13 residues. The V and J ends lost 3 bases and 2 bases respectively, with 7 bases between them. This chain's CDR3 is CASSLSENTEAFF. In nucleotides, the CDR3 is TGTGCCAGCAGTTTGTCAGAAAACACTGAAGCTTTCTTT.

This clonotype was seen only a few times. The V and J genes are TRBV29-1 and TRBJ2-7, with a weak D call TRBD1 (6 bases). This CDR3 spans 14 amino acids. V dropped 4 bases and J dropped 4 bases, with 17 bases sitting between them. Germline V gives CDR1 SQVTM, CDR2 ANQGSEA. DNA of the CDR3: TGCAGCGTTGCTGTGGGCAGGGGAGCTTACGAGCAGTACTTC. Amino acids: CSVAVGRGAYEQYF.

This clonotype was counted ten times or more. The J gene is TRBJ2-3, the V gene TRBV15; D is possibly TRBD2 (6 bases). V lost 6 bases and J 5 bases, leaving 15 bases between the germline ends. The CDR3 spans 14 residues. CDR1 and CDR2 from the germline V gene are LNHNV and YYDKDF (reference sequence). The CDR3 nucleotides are TGTGCCACCAGTAATCGGGGCGGGATAGATACGCAGTATTTT. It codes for CATSNRGGIDTQYF.

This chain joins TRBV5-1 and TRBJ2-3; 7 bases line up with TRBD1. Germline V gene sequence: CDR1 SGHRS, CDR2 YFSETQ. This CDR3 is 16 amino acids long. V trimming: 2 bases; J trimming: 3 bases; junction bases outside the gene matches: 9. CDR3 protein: CASSFITQGWTDTQYF. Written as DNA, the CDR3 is TGCGCCAGCAGCTTTATCACACAGGGGTGGACAGATACGCAGTATTTT.

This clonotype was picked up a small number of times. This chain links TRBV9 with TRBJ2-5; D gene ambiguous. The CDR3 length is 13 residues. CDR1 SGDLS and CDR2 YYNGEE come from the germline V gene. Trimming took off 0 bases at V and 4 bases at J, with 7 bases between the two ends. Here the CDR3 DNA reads TGTGCCAGCAGCGTAGCACAGAGAGAGACCCAGTACTTC. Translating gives CASSVAQRETQYF.

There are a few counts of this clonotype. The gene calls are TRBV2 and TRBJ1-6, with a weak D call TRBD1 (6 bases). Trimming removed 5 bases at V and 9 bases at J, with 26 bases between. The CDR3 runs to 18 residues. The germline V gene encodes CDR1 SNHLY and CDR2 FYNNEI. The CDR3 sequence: CASSTGTVRTLAISPLHF. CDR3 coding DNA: TGTGCCAGCAGTACAGGGACGGTGCGGACCCTCGCTATTTCACCCCTCCACTTT. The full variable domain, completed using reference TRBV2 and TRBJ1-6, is EPEVTQTPSHQVTQMGQEVILRCVPISNHLYFYWYRQILGQKVEFLVSFYNNEISEKSEIFDDQFSVERPDGSNFTLKIRSTKLEDSAMYFCASSTGTVRTLAISPLHFGNGTRLTVT.

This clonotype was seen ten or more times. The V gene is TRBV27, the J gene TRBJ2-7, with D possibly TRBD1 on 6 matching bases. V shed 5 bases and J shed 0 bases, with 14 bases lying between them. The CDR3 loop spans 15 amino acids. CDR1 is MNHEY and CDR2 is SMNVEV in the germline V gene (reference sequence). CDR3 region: CASSRTAQSSYEQYF. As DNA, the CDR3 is TGTGCCAGCAGTAGGACAGCTCAAAGCTCCTACGAGCAGTACTTC.

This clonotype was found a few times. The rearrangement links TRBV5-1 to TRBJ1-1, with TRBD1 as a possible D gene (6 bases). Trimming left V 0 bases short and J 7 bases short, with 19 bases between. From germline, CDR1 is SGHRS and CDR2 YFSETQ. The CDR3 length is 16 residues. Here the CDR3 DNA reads TGCGCCAGCAGCTTGGGGCAGGGGAGTATATCCCGTGAAGCTTTCTTT. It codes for CASSLGQGSISREAFF. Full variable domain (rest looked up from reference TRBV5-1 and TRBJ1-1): KAGVTQTPRYLIKTRGQQVTLSCSPISGHRSVSWYQQTPGQGLQFLFEYFSETQRNKGNFPGRFSGRQFSNSRSEMNVSTLELGDSALYLCASSLGQGSISREAFFGQGTRLTVV.

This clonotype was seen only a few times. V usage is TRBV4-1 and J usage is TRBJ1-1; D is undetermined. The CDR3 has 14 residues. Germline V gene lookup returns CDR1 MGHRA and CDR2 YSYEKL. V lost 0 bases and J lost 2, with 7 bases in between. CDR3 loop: CASSQERGNTEAFF. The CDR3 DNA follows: TGCGCCAGCAGCCAAGAGCGGGGAAACACTGAAGCTTTCTTT.

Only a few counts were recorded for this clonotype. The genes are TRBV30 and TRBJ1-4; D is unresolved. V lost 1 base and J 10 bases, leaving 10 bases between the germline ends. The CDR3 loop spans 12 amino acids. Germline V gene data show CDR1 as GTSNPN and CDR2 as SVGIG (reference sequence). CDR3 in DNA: TGTGCCTGGAGTGGGGCCGTAGGAAAACTGTTTTTT. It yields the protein CAWSGAVGKLFF. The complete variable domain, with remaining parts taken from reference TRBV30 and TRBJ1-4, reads SQTIHQWPATLVQPVGSPLSLECTVEGTSNPNLYWYRQAAGRGLQLLFYSVGIGQISSEVPQNLSASRPQDRQFILSSKKLLLSDSGFYLCAWSGAVGKLFFGSGTQLSVL.

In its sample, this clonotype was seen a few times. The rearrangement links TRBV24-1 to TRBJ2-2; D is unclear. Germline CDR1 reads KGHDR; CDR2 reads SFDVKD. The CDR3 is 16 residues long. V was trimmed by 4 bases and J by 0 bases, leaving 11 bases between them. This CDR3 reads CATSDVGRTNTGELFF. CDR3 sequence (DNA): TGTGCCACCAGTGACGTTGGACGGACGAACACCGGGGAGCTGTTTTTT.

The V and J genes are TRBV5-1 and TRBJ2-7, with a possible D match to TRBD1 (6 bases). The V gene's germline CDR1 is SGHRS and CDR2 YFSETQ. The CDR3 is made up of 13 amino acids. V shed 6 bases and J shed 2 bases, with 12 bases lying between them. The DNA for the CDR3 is TGCGCCAGCATGGACAGTGGAGCCTACGAGCAGTACTTC. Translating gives CASMDSGAYEQYF.

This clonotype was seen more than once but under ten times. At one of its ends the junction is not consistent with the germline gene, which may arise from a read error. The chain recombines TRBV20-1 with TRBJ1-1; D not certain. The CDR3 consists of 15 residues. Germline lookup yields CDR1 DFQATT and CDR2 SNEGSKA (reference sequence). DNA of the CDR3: TGCAGTGCCAGAGGGCCGGGGAACACCTACACTGAAGCTTTCTTT. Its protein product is CSARGPGNTYTEAFF.

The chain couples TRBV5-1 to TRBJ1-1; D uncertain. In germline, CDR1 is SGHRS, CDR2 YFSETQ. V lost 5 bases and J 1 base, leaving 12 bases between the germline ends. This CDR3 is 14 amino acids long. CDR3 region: CASRNRRPNTEAFF. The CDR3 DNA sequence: TGCGCCAGCAGGAACCGACGGCCGAACACTGAAGCTTTCTTT. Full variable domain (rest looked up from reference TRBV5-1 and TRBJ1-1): KAGVTQTPRYLIKTRGQQVTLSCSPISGHRSVSWYQQTPGQGLQFLFEYFSETQRNKGNFPGRFSGRQFSNSRSEMNVSTLELGDSALYLCASRNRRPNTEAFFGQGTRLTVV.